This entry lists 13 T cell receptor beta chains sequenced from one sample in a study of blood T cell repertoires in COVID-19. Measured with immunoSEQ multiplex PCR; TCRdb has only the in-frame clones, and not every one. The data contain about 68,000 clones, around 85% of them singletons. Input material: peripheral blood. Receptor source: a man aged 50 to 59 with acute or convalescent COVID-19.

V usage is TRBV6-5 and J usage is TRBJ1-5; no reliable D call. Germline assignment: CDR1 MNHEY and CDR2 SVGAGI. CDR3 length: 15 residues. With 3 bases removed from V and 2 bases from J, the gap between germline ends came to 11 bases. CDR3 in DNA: TGTGCCAGCAGTTATCGAGGGAACGGCAATCAGCCCCAGCATTTT. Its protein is CASSYRGNGNQPQHF.

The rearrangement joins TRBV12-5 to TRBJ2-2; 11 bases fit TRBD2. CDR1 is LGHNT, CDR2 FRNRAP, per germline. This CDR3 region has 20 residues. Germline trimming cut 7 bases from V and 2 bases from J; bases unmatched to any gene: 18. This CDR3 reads CASARSYGASGGPNTGELFF. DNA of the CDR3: TGTGCTAGTGCCCGCTCTTATGGGGCTAGCGGGGGGCCAAACACCGGGGAGCTGTTTTTT.

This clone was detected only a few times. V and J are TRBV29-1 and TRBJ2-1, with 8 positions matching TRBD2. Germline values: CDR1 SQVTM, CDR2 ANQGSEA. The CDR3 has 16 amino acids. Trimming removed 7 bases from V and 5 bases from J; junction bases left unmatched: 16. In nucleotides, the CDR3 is TGCAGCGCTAAAAGTGTTATGCGGGGGGACCACAATGAGCAGTTCTTC. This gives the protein CSAKSVMRGDHNEQFF.

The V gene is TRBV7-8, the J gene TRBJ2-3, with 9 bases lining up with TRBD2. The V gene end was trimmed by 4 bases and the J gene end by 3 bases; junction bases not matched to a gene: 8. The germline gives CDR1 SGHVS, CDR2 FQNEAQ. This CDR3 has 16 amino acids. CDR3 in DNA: TGTGCCAGCAGCTCGCCGGGGGCGGGAGGGACAGATACGCAGTATTTT. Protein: CASSSPGAGGTDTQYF.

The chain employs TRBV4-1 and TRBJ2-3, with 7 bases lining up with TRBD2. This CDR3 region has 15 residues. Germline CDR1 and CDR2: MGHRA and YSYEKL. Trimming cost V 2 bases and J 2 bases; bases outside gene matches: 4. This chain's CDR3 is CASSQTSANTDTQYF. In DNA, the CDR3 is TGCGCCAGCAGCCAAACTAGCGCCAACACAGATACGCAGTATTTT.

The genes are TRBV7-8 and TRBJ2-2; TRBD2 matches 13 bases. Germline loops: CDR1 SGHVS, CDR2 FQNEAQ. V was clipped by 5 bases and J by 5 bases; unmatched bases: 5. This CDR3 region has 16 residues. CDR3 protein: CASSQLLAGGTGELFF. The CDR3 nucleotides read TGTGCCAGCAGCCAACTACTAGCGGGGGGGACCGGGGAGCTGTTTTTT.

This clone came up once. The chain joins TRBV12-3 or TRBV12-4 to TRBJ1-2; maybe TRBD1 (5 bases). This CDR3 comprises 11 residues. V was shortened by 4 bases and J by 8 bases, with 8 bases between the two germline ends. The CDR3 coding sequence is TGTGCCAGCAGTTCCAGGGTAGGCTACACCTTC. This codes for CASSSRVGYTF.

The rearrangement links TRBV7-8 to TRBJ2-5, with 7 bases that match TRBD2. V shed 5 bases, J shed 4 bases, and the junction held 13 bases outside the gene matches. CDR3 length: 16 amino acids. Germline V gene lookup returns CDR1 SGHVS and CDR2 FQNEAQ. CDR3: CASSDASGGYGETQYF. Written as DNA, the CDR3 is TGTGCCAGCAGCGACGCCTCCGGGGGGTATGGAGAGACCCAGTACTTC.

The CDR3 here is CASSLGTGGQFF. CDR3 DNA sequence: TGTGCCAGCAGTTTAGGGACAGGGGGGCAGTTCTTC. The chain couples TRBV12-3 or TRBV12-4 to TRBJ2-1; 10 nucleotides line up with TRBD1. Losses at the gene ends were 1 base for V and 12 bases for J; bases not matched to a gene: 0. The CDR3 consists of 12 residues.

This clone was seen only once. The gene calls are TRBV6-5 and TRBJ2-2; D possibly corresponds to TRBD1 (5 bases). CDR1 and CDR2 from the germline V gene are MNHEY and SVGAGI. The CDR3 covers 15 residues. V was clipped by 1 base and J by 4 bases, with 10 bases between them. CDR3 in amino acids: CASSYFQGSTGELFF. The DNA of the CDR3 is TGTGCCAGCAGTTACTTTCAGGGCTCCACCGGGGAGCTGTTTTTT.

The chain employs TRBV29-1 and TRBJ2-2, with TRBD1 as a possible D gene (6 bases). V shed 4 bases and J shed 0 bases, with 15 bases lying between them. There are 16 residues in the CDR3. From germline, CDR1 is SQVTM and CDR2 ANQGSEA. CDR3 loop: CSVVPGHRANTGELFF. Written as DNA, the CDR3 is TGCAGCGTTGTTCCGGGACACCGCGCGAACACCGGGGAGCTGTTTTTT.

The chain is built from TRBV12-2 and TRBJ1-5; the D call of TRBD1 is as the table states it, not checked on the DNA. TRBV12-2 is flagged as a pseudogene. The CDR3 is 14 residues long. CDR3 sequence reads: CASRTRQTFQPQHF. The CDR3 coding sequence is TGTGCAAGTCGCACCCGACAGACCTTTCAGCCCCAGCATTTT.

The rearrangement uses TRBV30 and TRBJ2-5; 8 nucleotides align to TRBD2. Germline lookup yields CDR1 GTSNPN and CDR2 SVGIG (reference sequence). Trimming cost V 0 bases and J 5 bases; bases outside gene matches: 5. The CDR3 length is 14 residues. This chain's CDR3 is CAWSVRGTRETQYF. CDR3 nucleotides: TGTGCCTGGAGTGTAAGAGGGACTAGGGAGACCCAGTACTTC.